This T cell receptor (beta chain) was recovered during a study of blood T cells in healthy people across ages. Study as a whole: The template switching approach captured approximately one barcoded beta molecule for every two T cells. Study-wide results and limits: Roughly linear age-related decline in beta diversity appeared, significant by age roughly 40. Higher naive T cell percentage went strongly together with higher TCR beta diversity.

Turning to this clonotype: The antigen remains undetermined.

The CDR3 spans 14 residues. CDR1 and CDR2 (germline): SGHAT, FQNNGV. With 8 bases removed from V and 3 bases from J, the gap between germline ends came to 14 bases. A second PCR, run for roughly 7 to 12 cycles, used a sample-barcoded 5' primer plus a J-beta primer mix. TCRdb reanalysed the 5' RACE reads using MiXCR and keeps one entry per CDR3 protein. The repertoire includes roughly 900,000 distinct CDR3 sequences, under 30% of them detected once, and roughly 17% sits in the top ten. Donor samples were obtained from healthy Caucasian individuals from Russia, aged about 6 to 100. The receptor was derived from an elderly woman in good health. The chain joins TRBV11-2 to TRBJ2-1; D is perhaps TRBD2 (6 bases). The sample comprised blood. CDR3 region: CASAGGNGYNEQFF. CDR3 sequence (DNA): TGTGCCAGCGCTGGGGGGAATGGCTACAATGAGCAGTTCTTC. Filled out from reference TRBV11-2 and TRBJ2-1, the complete variable domain reads EAGVAQSPRYKIIEKRQSVAFWCNPISGHATLYWYQQILGQGPKLLIQFQNNGVVDDSQLPKDRFSAERLKGVDSTLKIQPAKLEDSAVYLCASAGGNGYNEQFFGPGTRLTVL.